This T cell receptor beta chain was documented in a study of T cells in Graves' hyperthyroidism and ophthalmopathy. For the study at large: The authors collected peripheral blood at initial diagnosis, before any treatment. Findings and caveats of the study: Ophthalmopathy was separated from stable hyperthyroidism by a 13 V-J model. In the blood, most expanded thyroid clonotypes above 0.001 appeared as well.

TCR beta CDR3 sequences were amplified from RNA transcripts. The TCR CDR3 first-round RT-PCR relied on the HTBI primer set. Each CDR3 protein gets one entry after TCRdb re-called the multiplex PCR reads with MiXCR. The sample includes about 420,000 distinct CDR3 sequences, 15% to 18% of them seen just once. This clonotype showed up just a few times. Antigen specificity is unknown. The junction differs from germline at one of its ends, possibly a read error. The length of the CDR3 is 15 residues. Per the germline V gene, CDR1 is ENHRY and CDR2 is SYGVKD. The specimen was blood. The chain is built from TRBV10-3 and TRBJ2-7; weak D call: TRBD1 (7 bases). The receptor's source is a woman aged 18-35 years with Graves' hyperthyroidism. CDR3 sequence reads: CAISESGDRIYEQYF. The DNA for the CDR3 is TGTGCTATCAGTGAGTCGGGGGACAGAATCTACGAGCAGTACTTC.